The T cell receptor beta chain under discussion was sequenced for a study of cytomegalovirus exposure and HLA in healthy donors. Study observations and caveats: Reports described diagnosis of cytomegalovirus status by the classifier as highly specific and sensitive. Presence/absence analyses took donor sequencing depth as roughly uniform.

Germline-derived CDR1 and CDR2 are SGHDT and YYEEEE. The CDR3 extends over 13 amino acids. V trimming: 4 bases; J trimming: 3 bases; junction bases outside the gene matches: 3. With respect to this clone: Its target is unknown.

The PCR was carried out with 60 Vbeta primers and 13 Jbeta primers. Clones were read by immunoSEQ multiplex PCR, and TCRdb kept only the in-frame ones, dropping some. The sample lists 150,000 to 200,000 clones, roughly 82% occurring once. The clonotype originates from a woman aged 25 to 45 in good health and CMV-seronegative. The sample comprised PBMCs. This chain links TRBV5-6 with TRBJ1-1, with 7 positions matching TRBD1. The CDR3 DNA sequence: TGTGCCAGCAGCGTGGGACAGTACACTGAAGCTTTCTTT. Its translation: CASSVGQYTEAFF.